This record looks at one T cell receptor (beta chain) sequence and its context. The antigen is unknown. The study used a library that attached unique molecular identifiers to individual cDNA molecules. In TCRdb, the RACE reads were re-called with MiXCR into one record per CDR3 protein. The sample contains 100,000 or so distinct CDR3 sequences, 8% to 13% of which appear only once. As to time point: patch test 1, 2 weeks after DPC sensitization. The treatment was: therapeutic diphenylcyclopropenone sensitization with weekly scalp DPC. Germline-derived CDR1 and CDR2 are GTSNPN and SVGIG (reference sequence). The ends were cut back, 1 base at V and 0 bases at J, with 16 bases in the middle. This CDR3 comprises 18 residues. This sample was included in a study of human T cells and chemical hapten exposure. Study-level points and caveats: As the donors had alopecia, their immune response may differ from healthy people's.

The chain employs TRBV30 and TRBJ2-6, with D tentatively TRBD1 (5 bases). The TCR sequence derives from a woman between 40 and 50 years old with alopecia areata. Some clones in this sample may be carry-over from other donors' samples. The sample here was whole blood, taken in connection with sensitization to the hapten diphenylcyclopropenone (DPC). The CDR3 DNA reads as TGTGCCTGGAGTGGGGGTTGGGGCCTCACCTCTGGGGCCAACGTCCTGACTTTC. Translated, it gives CAWSGGWGLTSGANVLTF.